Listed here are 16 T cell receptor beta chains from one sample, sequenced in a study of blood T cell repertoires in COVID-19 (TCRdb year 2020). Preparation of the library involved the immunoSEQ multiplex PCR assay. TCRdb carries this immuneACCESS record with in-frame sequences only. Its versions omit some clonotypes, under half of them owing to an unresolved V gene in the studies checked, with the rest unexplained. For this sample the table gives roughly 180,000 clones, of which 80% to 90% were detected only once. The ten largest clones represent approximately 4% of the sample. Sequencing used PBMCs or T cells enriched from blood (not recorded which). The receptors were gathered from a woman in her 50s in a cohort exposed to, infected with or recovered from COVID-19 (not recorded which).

CDR3: CASSQVQGAYEQFF. The CDR3 coding sequence is TGTGCCAGCAGCCAAGTACAGGGGGCCTATGAGCAGTTCTTC. The rearrangement links TRBV3-1 (or the pseudogene TRBV3-2) to TRBJ2-1; TRBD1 matches at 9 bases. CDR3 length: 14 residues. The germline V gene encodes CDR1 LGHDT and CDR2 YNNKEL (reference sequence). J was trimmed by 8 bases and V by 1 base; bases with no gene match: 3.

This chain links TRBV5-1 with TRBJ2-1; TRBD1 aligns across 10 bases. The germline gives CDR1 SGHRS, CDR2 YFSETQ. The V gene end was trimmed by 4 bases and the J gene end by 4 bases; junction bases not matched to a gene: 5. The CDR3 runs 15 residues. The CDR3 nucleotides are TGCGCCAGCAGCCAAGACAGGGGGCTATACAATGAGCAGTTCTTC. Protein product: CASSQDRGLYNEQFF.

The CDR3 region is CASSERGGTGELFF. CDR3 bases: TGCGCCAGCAGTGAAAGGGGGGGCACCGGGGAGCTGTTTTTT. The chain joins TRBV10-1 to TRBJ2-2, with D perhaps matching TRBD2 (7 bases). Germline-derived CDR1 and CDR2 are WNHNN and SYGVQD (reference sequence). The CDR3 has 14 residues. V dropped 3 bases and J dropped 4 bases, with 9 bases sitting between them.

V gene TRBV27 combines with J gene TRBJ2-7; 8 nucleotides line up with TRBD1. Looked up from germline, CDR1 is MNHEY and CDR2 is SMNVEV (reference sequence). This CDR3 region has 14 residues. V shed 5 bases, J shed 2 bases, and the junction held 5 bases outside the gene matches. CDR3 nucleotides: TGTGCCAGCAGTCCCCGGACAGGGACCTACGAGCAGTACTTC. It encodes CASSPRTGTYEQYF.

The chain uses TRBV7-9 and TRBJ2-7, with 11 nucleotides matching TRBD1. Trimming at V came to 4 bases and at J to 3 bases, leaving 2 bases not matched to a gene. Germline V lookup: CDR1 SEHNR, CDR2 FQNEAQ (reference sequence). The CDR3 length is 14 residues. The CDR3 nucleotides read TGTGCCAGCAGCTGGGGGACAGGGGGCTACGAGCAGTACTTC. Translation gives CASSWGTGGYEQYF.

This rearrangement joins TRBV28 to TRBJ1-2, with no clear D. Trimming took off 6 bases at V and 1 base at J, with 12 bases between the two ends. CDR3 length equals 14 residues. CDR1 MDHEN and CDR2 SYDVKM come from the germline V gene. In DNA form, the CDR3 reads TGTGCCAGCAGCCCGGAGAGCAGTAACTATGGCTACACCTTC. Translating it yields CASSPESSNYGYTF.

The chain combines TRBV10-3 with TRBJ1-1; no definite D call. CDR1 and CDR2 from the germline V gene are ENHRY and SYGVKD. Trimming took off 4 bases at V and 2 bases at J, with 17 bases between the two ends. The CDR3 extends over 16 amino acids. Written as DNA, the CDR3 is TGTGCCATCAGTGGTAAGGCAGCGCATACTAACACTGAAGCTTTCTTT. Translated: CAISGKAAHTNTEAFF.

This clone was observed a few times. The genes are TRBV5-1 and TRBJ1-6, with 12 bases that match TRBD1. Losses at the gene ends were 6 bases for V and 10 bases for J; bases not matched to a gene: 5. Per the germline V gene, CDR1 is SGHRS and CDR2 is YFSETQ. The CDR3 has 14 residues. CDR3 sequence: CASTPGTGGSPLHF. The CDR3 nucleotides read TGCGCCAGCACCCCCGGGACAGGGGGCTCACCCCTCCACTTT.

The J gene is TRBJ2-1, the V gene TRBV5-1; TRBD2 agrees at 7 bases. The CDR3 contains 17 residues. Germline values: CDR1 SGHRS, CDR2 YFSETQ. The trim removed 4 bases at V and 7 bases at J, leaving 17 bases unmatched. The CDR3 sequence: CASSPELSGGEGNEQFF. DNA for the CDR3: TGCGCCAGCAGCCCCGAACTCTCGGGAGGCGAAGGGAATGAGCAGTTCTTC.

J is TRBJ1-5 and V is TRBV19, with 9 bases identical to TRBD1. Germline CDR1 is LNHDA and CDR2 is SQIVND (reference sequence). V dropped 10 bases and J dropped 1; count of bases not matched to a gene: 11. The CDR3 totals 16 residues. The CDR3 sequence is CAIGTGGVGSNQPQHF. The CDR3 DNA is TGTGCCATTGGAACAGGGGGCGTGGGGAGCAATCAGCCCCAGCATTTT.

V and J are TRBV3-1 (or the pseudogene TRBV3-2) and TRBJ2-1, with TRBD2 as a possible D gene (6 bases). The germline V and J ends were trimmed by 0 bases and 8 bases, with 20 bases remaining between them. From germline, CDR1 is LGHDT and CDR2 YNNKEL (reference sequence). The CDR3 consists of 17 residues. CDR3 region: CASSQDAGRTLGDEQFF. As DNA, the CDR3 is TGTGCCAGCAGCCAAGATGCGGGGCGGACCCTTGGCGATGAGCAGTTCTTC.

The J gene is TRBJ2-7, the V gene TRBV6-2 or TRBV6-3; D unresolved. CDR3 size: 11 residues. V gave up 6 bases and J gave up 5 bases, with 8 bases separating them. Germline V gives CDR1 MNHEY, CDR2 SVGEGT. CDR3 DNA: TGTGCCAGCAGCAAACTGGACGAGCAGTACTTC. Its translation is CASSKLDEQYF.

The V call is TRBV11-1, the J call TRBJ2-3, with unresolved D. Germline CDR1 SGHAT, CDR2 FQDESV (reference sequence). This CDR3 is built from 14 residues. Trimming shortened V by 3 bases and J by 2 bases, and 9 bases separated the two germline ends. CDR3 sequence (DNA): TGTGCCAGCAGCTTCTCACTTCCCACAGATACGCAGTATTTT. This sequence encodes CASSFSLPTDTQYF.

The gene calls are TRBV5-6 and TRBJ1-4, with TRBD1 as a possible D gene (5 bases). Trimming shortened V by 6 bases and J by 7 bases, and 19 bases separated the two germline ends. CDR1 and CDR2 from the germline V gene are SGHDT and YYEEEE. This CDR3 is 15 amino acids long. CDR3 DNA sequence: TGTGCCAGCACCAAAGCACGGAGGGGATCTGAAAAACTGTTTTTT. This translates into CASTKARRGSEKLFF. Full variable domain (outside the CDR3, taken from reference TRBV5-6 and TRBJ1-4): DAGVTQSPTHLIKTRGQQVTLRCSPKSGHDTVSWYQQALGQGPQFIFQYYEEEERQRGNFPDRFSGHQFPNYSSELNVNALLLGDSALYLCASTKARRGSEKLFFGSGTQLSVL.

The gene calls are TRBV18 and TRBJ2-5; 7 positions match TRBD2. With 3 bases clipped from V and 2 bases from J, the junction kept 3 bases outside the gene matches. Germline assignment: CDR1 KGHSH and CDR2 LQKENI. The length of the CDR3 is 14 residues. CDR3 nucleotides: TGTGCCAGCTCACCCAGCGGGGTACAAGAGACCCAGTACTTC. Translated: CASSPSGVQETQYF.

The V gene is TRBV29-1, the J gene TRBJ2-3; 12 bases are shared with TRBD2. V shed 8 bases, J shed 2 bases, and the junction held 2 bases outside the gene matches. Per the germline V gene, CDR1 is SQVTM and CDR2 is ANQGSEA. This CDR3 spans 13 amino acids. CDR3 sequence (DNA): TGCAGCCGACTAGCGGGGGACACAGATACGCAGTATTTT. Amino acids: CSRLAGDTDTQYF.